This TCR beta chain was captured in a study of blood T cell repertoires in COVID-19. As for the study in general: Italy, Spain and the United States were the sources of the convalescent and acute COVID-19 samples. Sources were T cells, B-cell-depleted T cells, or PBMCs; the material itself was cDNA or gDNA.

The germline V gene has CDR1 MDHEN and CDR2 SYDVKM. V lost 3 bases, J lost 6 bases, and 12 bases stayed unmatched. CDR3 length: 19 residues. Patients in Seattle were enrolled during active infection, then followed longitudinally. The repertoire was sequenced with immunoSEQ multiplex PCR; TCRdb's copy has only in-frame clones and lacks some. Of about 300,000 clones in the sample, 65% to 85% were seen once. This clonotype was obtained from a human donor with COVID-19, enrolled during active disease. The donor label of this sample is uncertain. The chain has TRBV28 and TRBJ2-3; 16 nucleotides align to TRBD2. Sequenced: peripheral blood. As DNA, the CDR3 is TGTGCCAGCAGTTTCCATTACGGGACTAGCGGGAGGGCGGCGGATACGCAGTATTTT. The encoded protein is CASSFHYGTSGRAADTQYF.